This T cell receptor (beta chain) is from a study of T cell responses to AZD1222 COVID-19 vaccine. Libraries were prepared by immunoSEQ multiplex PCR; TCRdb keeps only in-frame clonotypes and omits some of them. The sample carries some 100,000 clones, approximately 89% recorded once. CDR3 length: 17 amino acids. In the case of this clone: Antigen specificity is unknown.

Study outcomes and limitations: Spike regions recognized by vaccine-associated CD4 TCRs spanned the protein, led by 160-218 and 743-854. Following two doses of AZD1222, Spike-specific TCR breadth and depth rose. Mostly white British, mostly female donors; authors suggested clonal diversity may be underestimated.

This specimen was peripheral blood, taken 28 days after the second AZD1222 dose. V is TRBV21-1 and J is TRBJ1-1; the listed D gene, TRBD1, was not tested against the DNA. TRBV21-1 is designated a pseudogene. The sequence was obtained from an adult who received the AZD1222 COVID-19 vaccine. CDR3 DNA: TGTGCCAGCAGCAAAGTGAGTTTGGAACAGGGGGACACTGAAGCTTTCTTT. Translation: CASSKVSLEQGDTEAFF.